This T cell receptor beta chain was recorded in a study of CD8+ T cells in alopecia areata. Points from the study as a whole: Having one nonresponder leaves uncertain how baseline CD8+ expansion relates to response.

After isolation, RNA underwent reverse transcription to generate cDNA as the sequencing template. Libraries were prepared by immunoSEQ multiplex PCR; TCRdb keeps only in-frame clonotypes and omits some of them. The data hold about 190,000 clones, with roughly 60% observed a single time. The CDR3 consists of 14 residues. Trimming removed 2 bases at V and 6 bases at J, with 12 bases between. CDR1 and CDR2 (germline): KGHSH, LQKENI. As to treatment: oral pan-JAK inhibitor, 5-10 mg twice daily. On this clone: Its antigen is currently unknown.

This TCR came from a human donor with alopecia areata. The chain employs TRBV18 and TRBJ2-3, with D maybe TRBD1 (6 bases). The starting material was CD4+ T cells sorted from blood, obtained at week 24, from a patient treated with tofacitinib. CDR3 in amino acids: CASSPIGQPDTQYF. The CDR3, as DNA: TGTGCCAGCTCACCAATTGGACAGCCGGATACGCAGTATTTT.